The rows below give T cell receptor beta chains drawn from one sample of a study of T cells in Graves' hyperthyroidism and ophthalmopathy. TCRdb reanalysed the multiplex PCR reads using MiXCR and keeps one entry per CDR3 protein. The table has 450,000 to 700,000 distinct CDR3 sequences, about 45% seen once. The sample consisted of peripheral blood or thyroid tissue (not recorded which). These receptors were obtained from an adult woman with Graves' disease, either hyperthyroidism or ophthalmopathy (not recorded which). CDR3s include the opening cysteine and the closing phenylalanine or tryptophan. D genes are given only for firm matches. Not every row has a clone size; where given, it reads once, few, many or a size class.

J gene,D gene,V gene,clone size,CDR3 protein,CDR3 DNA
TRBJ2-6,NA,TRBV2,NA,CASGQIPSGANVLTF,TGTGCCAGCGGGCAGATACCCTCTGGGGCCAACGTCCTGACTTTC
TRBJ2-5,NA,TRBV5-1,NA,CASSLASVRETQYF,TGCGCCAGCAGCTTGGCCTCGGTACGGGAGACCCAGTACTTC
TRBJ1-4,NA,TRBV14,NA,CASSLASPVKLFF,TGTGCCAGCAGCCTGGCGTCCCCCGTGAAACTGTTTTTT
TRBJ2-3,NA,TRBV25-1,few,CASSEGLDTQYF,TGTGCCAGCAGTGAAGGTTTAGATACGCAGTATTTT
TRBJ2-7,TRBD1,TRBV7-9,NA,CASSLGGGAPGEQYF,TGTGCCAGCAGCTTAGGAGGGGGCGCCCCCGGGGAGCAGTACTTC
TRBJ2-3,TRBD2,TRBV29-1,NA,CSGGGLLTDTQYF,TGCAGCGGGGGGGGACTACTCACAGATACGCAGTATTTT
TRBJ1-1,NA,TRBV4-1,NA,CASSQDPGPAARAFF,TGCGCCAGCAGCCAAGATCCGGGTCCGGCCGCCAGAGCTTTCTTT
TRBJ1-3,NA,TRBV7-9,many,CASDGQNSGNTIYF,TGTGCCAGCGACGGACAGAACTCTGGAAACACCATATATTTT
TRBJ2-1,NA,TRBV10-3,NA,CAISVYNEQFF,TGTGCCATCAGTGTCTACAATGAGCAGTTCTTC
TRBJ2-3,TRBD2,TRBV29-1,NA,CSVVFPYGGRFTDTQYF,TGCAGCGTTGTGTTCCCTTATGGCGGGAGGTTCACAGATACGCAGTATTTT
TRBJ2-7,NA,TRBV27,few,CASSLNRAGEQYF,TGTGCCAGCAGTTTAAACAGGGCGGGGGAGCAGTACTTC
TRBJ1-5,NA,TRBV20-1,NA,CSAPPDSYQPQHF,TGCAGTGCTCCGCCGGACAGTTACCAGCCCCAGCATTTT
TRBJ1-1,NA,TRBV30,NA,CAWGSRTSRTEAFF,TGTGCCTGGGGATCAAGGACCTCACGGACTGAAGCTTTCTTT
TRBJ2-7,NA,TRBV5-1,NA,CASSLDPAASSYEQYF,TGCGCCAGCAGCTTGGATCCGGCGGCAAGCTCCTACGAGCAGTACTTC
TRBJ1-2,NA,TRBV3-1,NA,CASSQEHYGYTF,TGTGCCAGCAGCCAAGAGCACTATGGCTACACCTTC
TRBJ2-7,TRBD2,TRBV6-5,many,CASGREGPYEQYF,TGTGCCAGCGGGCGGGAGGGCCCCTACGAGCAGTACTTC
TRBJ1-5,NA,TRBV24-1,many,CATSSGRLGQPQHF,TGTGCCACCAGTTCGGGTAGGCTCGGTCAGCCCCAGCATTTT
TRBJ2-5,TRBD1,TRBV7-6,NA,CASSTGTGIETQYF,TGTGCCAGCAGCACCGGGACAGGGATAGAGACCCAGTACTTC
TRBJ2-7,TRBD1,TRBV5-1,NA,CASSLEGARDSYEQYF,TGCGCCAGCAGCTTAGAGGGGGCCAGGGACTCCTACGAGCAGTACTTC
TRBJ1-4,NA,TRBV28,NA,CASSFFSGVAGEKLFF,TGTGCCAGCAGTTTTTTCTCGGGGGTGGCGGGTGAAAAACTGTTTTTT